Sequencing of this TCR beta chain was carried out in a study of Graves' ophthalmopathy and Graves' hyperthyroidism. This clonotype was detected only a few times. The CDR3 consists of 12 residues. CDR1 and CDR2 (germline): LGHNT, FRNRAP. After removal of 8 bases from V and 6 bases from J, the junction contained 3 bases not matched to a gene. RNA transcripts provided the template for amplifying TCR beta CDR3 regions. In the first round, RT-PCR was carried out with HTBI primers, and a multiplex PCR formed the second round. TCRdb reanalysed the multiplex PCR reads using MiXCR and keeps one entry per CDR3 protein. The sample contains a few hundred thousand distinct CDR3 sequences, approximately 18% of which appear only once. A volume of 8.5 to 10 ml of fresh peripheral blood supplied the PBMCs.

The chain uses TRBV12-5 and TRBJ2-2; 7 nucleotides agree with TRBD1. The receptor was isolated from an adult woman with stable Graves' hyperthyroidism. The sample was peripheral blood. The CDR3 loop reads CASCQGAGELFF. Written as DNA, the CDR3 is TGTGCTAGTTGCCAGGGGGCCGGGGAGCTGTTTTTT.